The sequence of this T cell receptor (beta chain) was determined in a study of blood T cell repertoires in COVID-19. Background on the study: Sites across the United States, Italy and Spain contributed samples from acute and convalescent COVID-19. From T cells, B-cell-depleted T cells, or PBMCs came the material, which was cDNA or gDNA.

The CDR3 is 17 amino acids. V lost 4 bases, J lost 10 bases, and 17 bases stayed unmatched. Germline V gene lookup returns CDR1 SGHNT and CDR2 YYREEE (reference sequence). Patients at the Seattle site were enrolled during active infection and followed longitudinally. In the authors' methods: Amplification of reference gene primers provided the estimated nucleated cell counts. Sequencing used immunoSEQ multiplex PCR; TCRdb keeps in-frame clones, though not all of them. That table supplies the V and J calls and clone size; D and trimming were determined from the DNA. This table holds about 150,000 clones, more than 75% found once.

The sample was peripheral blood. The chain combines TRBV5-4 with TRBJ1-6, with TRBD1 identical over 7 bases. This receptor was obtained from a man aged 18 to 35 with COVID-19, enrolled during active disease. The CDR3 DNA reads TGTGCCAGCAGCCGCGTGAGACAGGGTTACGGGGGCTCACCCCTCCACTTT. Protein: CASSRVRQGYGGSPLHF.